This is a list of T cell receptor beta chains from one sample in a study of T cell repertoires in cytomegalovirus infection. MiXCR was run by TCRdb on the reads, yielding one entry per CDR3 protein. The data hold just under 300,000 distinct CDR3 sequences, with roughly a tenth observed a single time. Sequenced: PBMCs. The receptor source for this set is a human donor in good health (CMV status not recorded). Some clones in this sample may be carry-over from other donors' samples. The CDR3 runs from the conserved cysteine through the conserved F or W.

V gene	CDR3 length	J gene	CDR3 protein
TRBV20-1	12	TRBJ1-4	CSARDGTGPLFF
TRBV19	15	TRBJ1-6	CASSTGPEANSPLHF
TRBV6-2/TRBV6-3	15	TRBJ2-3	CASSSSGGPTDTQYF
TRBV7-2	15	TRBJ2-3	CASSLWTSSTDTQYF
TRBV5-1	13	TRBJ2-3	CASSSAATDTQYF
TRBV6-1	14	TRBJ2-5	CASSFLQGGETQYF
TRBV13	14	TRBJ1-1	CASSLRGRETEAFF
TRBV20-1	15	TRBJ1-6	CSARELTRETSPLHF
TRBV5-4	15	TRBJ2-1	CASSSPHIRRNEQFF
TRBV5-8	15	TRBJ2-2	CASSESDAWTGELFF
TRBV9	16	TRBJ2-1	CASSVVGHLMGNEQFF
TRBV3-1	14	TRBJ2-1	CASSQLHPENEQFF
TRBV28	14	TRBJ2-3	CASSLLSPGQALYF
TRBV20-1	14	TRBJ2-5	CSAGRSGGQETQYF
TRBV29-1	17	TRBJ2-1	CSVTKGSGGFTYNEQFF
TRBV28	16	TRBJ2-5	CASSWGTHAYQETQYF
TRBV28	14	TRBJ1-2	CASITTGFHYGYTF
TRBV28	16	TRBJ1-1	CASSTRYRDTSHEAFF
TRBV5-1	14	TRBJ1-1	CASSFSGGYTEAFF
TRBV6-5	15	TRBJ2-7	CASGYTGTGIYEQYF
TRBV9	15	TRBJ2-1	CASSVEGTTINEQFF
TRBV6-5	19	TRBJ2-5	CATSAGTSGGARYQETQYF
TRBV20-1	16	TRBJ2-1	CSARVTRGSSYNEQFF
TRBV23-1	17	TRBJ1-2	CASSPLLRGEANYGYTF
TRBV5-1	15	TRBJ2-5	CASSLVASGGETQYF
TRBV28	18	TRBJ1-3	CASSPQPGQGLSGNTIYF
TRBV7-9	15	TRBJ1-4	CASSGRQGGGEKLFF
TRBV7-9	15	TRBJ2-7	CASSLPGLEAYEQYF
TRBV6-1	14	TRBJ1-2	CASSSKPGWDGYTF
TRBV29-1	13	TRBJ1-2	CSVEAGGWRGYTF
TRBV6-5	19	TRBJ1-2	CASSYSTGTGSLSNYGYTF
TRBV7-9	16	TRBJ2-6	CASSLPGPSGANVLTF
TRBV12-3/TRBV12-4	14	TRBJ2-1	CASSFGTGSNEQFF
TRBV12-3/TRBV12-4	14	TRBJ2-1	CASRAPSSYNEQFF
TRBV29-1	16	TRBJ2-1	CSVEGPRDSSYNEQFF
TRBV29-1	13	TRBJ2-5	CSVRLGVGETQYF
TRBV5-4	16	TRBJ2-2	CASSLEGTGLSGELFF
TRBV28	13	TRBJ2-3	CASSFGGAYTQYF
TRBV7-9	14	TRBJ1-2	CASSKQGSNYGYTF
TRBV7-2	11	TRBJ2-1	CASSFYNEQFF
TRBV7-8	12	TRBJ1-1	CASSLGATGAFF
TRBV7-6	16	TRBJ2-3	CASSLVGPDRGDTQYF
TRBV18	14	TRBJ2-5	CASCSGTGVETQYF
TRBV2	12	TRBJ1-1	CATTLENTEAFF
TRBV6-2/TRBV6-3	17	TRBJ2-5	CASSYPLVAVPRTTQYF
TRBV2	14	TRBJ2-7	CASPRSGGEHEQYF
TRBV28	13	TRBJ1-1	CASSSVLNTEAFF
TRBV5-5	17	TRBJ2-4	CASSRFRNLLAKNIQYF
TRBV5-8	15	TRBJ2-7	CASSFSVRSSYEQYF
TRBV19	14	TRBJ1-2	CASTMTDLNYGYTF
TRBV7-9	11	TRBJ1-2	CASSRTMGYTF
TRBV6-2/TRBV6-3	16	TRBJ1-1	CASRRAPGQGYTEAFF
TRBV9	15	TRBJ2-2	CASSVAGPLTGELFF
TRBV29-1	15	TRBJ1-1	CSVEGQGSGNTEAFF
TRBV28	11	TRBJ1-2	CASRSRYGYTF